The 26 T cell receptor beta chains reported below all come from one sample, sequenced in a study of control samples from healthy donors and cancer patients. Profiled with immunoSEQ multiplex PCR; TCRdb holds only in-frame clones, not every one. The sample lists tens of thousands of clones; under 95% were seen once. Material for sequencing was PBMCs. The receptors originated from a woman aged 40 to 50 with head and neck cancer.

This sequence joins TRBV12-3 or TRBV12-4 and TRBJ2-5; D may be TRBD2 (6 bases). V lost 5 bases and J lost 0, with 7 bases in between. There are 13 residues in the CDR3. CDR3 region: CASSRLDQETQYF. The DNA of the CDR3 is TGTGCCAGCAGTCGACTAGACCAAGAGACCCAGTACTTC.

This chain links TRBV11-2 with TRBJ2-1; D remains ambiguous. Per the germline V gene, CDR1 is SGHAT and CDR2 is FQNNGV. The CDR3 covers 16 residues. V lost 1 base to trimming and J lost 2 bases, with 12 bases between them. CDR3 amino acids: CASSLGGSRAYNEQFF. CDR3 in DNA: TGTGCCAGCAGCTTAGGGGGTAGTAGGGCCTACAATGAGCAGTTCTTC.

This sequence joins TRBV23-1 and TRBJ1-3, with D perhaps TRBD1 (5 bases). TRBV23-1 is annotated as an ORF whose role is uncertain. V was trimmed by 4 bases and J by 0 bases, leaving 10 bases between them. The CDR3 contains 15 residues. Written as DNA, the CDR3 is TGCGCCAGCAGTCCGGGACGGTCCTCTGGAAACACCATATATTTT. Translating it yields CASSPGRSSGNTIYF.

V is TRBV10-2 and J is TRBJ1-6; D may be TRBD1 (5 bases). V lost 9 bases, J lost 7 bases, and 16 bases lay in between. CDR1 WSHSY and CDR2 SAAADI come from the germline V gene. The CDR3 totals 14 residues. The CDR3 sequence: CASLTSRGNSPLHF. The CDR3 DNA sequence: TGCGCCAGTCTTACCTCACGGGGGAATTCACCCCTCCACTTT.

In its sample, this clone was seen once. The rearrangement uses TRBV10-3 and TRBJ2-1, with TRBD2 matching 10 bases. Germline assignment: CDR1 ENHRY and CDR2 SYGVKD. V lost 7 bases and J lost 8; bases outside the gene matches: 5. The CDR3 loop spans 13 amino acids. The CDR3 loop reads CAITSGRGDEQFF. The CDR3 nucleotides are TGTGCCATCACTAGCGGGAGAGGAGATGAGCAGTTCTTC.

The rearrangement uses TRBV14 and TRBJ1-2; 8 positions match TRBD1. CDR3 length equals 15 residues. The junction had 3 bases not matched to a gene; V was cut back by 0 bases and J by 3 bases. Germline loops: CDR1 SGHDN, CDR2 FVKESK. CDR3 loop: CASSQETGGYYGYTF. The DNA for the CDR3 is TGTGCCAGCAGCCAAGAAACAGGGGGTTACTATGGCTACACCTTC. Using reference TRBV14 and TRBJ1-2 for the parts outside the CDR3, the full variable domain is EAGVTQFPSHSVIEKGQTVTLRCDPISGHDNLYWYRRVMGKEIKFLLHFVKESKQDESGMPNNRFLAERTGGTYSTLKVQPAELEDSGVYFCASSQETGGYYGYTFGSGTRLTVV.

This chain connects TRBV19 to TRBJ2-7; D not resolved. The germline CDR1 and CDR2 sequences are LNHDA and SQIVND (reference sequence). The CDR3 contains 13 residues. Trimming removed 5 bases at V and 3 bases at J, with 11 bases between. The CDR3 DNA reads TGTGCCAGTAGTCTCTCGGCCGGCTACGAGCAGTACTTC. This translates into CASSLSAGYEQYF.

J is TRBJ1-2 and V is TRBV19; possible D gene TRBD1, 6 bases. The CDR3 runs 13 residues. Germline CDR1 is LNHDA and CDR2 is SQIVND (reference sequence). V dropped 8 bases and J dropped 2 bases, with 12 bases sitting between them. The CDR3 nucleotides are TGTGCCAGTGGGGGCCAAAAAAACTATGGCTACACCTTC. This codes for CASGGQKNYGYTF. The whole variable domain, filled in from reference TRBV19 and TRBJ1-2, reads DGGITQSPKYLFRKEGQNVTLSCEQNLNHDAMYWYRQDPGQGLRLIYYSQIVNDFQKGDIAEGYSVSREKKESFPLTVTSAQKNPTAFYLCASGGQKNYGYTFGSGTRLTVV.

The chain carries TRBV4-1 and TRBJ1-4; D unresolved. The germline V and J ends were trimmed by 1 base and 5 bases, with 11 bases remaining between them. Germline CDR1 reads MGHRA; CDR2 reads YSYEKL. The CDR3 runs 15 residues. CDR3 DNA: TGCGCCAGCAGCCAAGCAGAAGCCCAGAATGAAAAACTGTTTTTT. It codes for CASSQAEAQNEKLFF.

The chain combines TRBV4-1 with TRBJ1-6, with 7 bases fitting TRBD1. Germline assignment: CDR1 MGHRA and CDR2 YSYEKL. The V segment lost 3 bases and the J segment 4 bases; nucleotides outside the gene matches: 6. The CDR3 contains 16 residues. The CDR3 DNA reads TGCGCCAGCAGCCACCCCGGACAGGATTATAATTCACCCCTCCACTTT. Translated, it gives CASSHPGQDYNSPLHF.

The chain has TRBV27 and TRBJ2-4; a possible D gene is TRBD2 (6 bases). Germline lookup yields CDR1 MNHEY and CDR2 SMNVEV (reference sequence). Trimming removed 5 bases from V and 1 base from J, with 18 bases in between. The CDR3 is made up of 17 amino acids. CDR3 loop: CASSPALGSEAKNIQYF. In DNA, the CDR3 is TGTGCCAGCAGTCCCGCCCTCGGGAGCGAGGCCAAAAACATTCAGTACTTC.

This chain joins TRBV3-1 (or the pseudogene TRBV3-2) and TRBJ1-2, with D tentatively TRBD1 (6 bases). The germline V gene has CDR1 LGHDT and CDR2 YNNKEL (reference sequence). Trimming stripped 1 base from V and 6 bases from J, with 12 bases between. The CDR3 consists of 14 residues. In DNA, the CDR3 is TGTGCCAGCAGCCAAGTTCCCAGGGGCCATGGCTACACCTTC. This codes for CASSQVPRGHGYTF.

This clone was recorded once. Here the CDR3 reads CASSPRGKGETQYF. The CDR3 DNA reads TGTGCCAGTAGTCCAAGGGGGAAGGGAGAGACCCAGTACTTC. V and J are TRBV19 and TRBJ2-5, with D tentatively TRBD1 (6 bases). The germline gives CDR1 LNHDA, CDR2 SQIVND (reference sequence). The CDR3 extends over 14 amino acids. V dropped 5 bases and J dropped 4 bases, with 14 bases sitting between them.

The sample holds a few counts of this clone. This sequence joins TRBV5-4 and TRBJ2-1; TRBD1 aligns across 7 bases. The CDR3 has 16 residues. CDR1 SGHNT and CDR2 YYREEE come from the germline V gene (reference sequence). With V trimmed by 4 bases and J by 0 bases, 7 bases remained unmatched. In nucleotides, the CDR3 is TGTGCCAGCAGCGACCCGACAGGGAGCTCCTACAATGAGCAGTTCTTC. It translates to CASSDPTGSSYNEQFF.

The V gene is TRBV28, the J gene TRBJ2-2; TRBD1 matches 8 bases. This CDR3 has 16 residues. Germline CDR1 reads MDHEN; CDR2 reads SYDVKM. The V and J ends lost 2 bases and 4 bases, in that order; junction bases with no gene match: 6. The CDR3 here is CASSLMAGGLTGELFF. The CDR3 coding sequence is TGTGCCAGCAGTTTAATGGCAGGGGGCCTCACCGGGGAGCTGTTTTTT.

The chain employs TRBV28 and TRBJ2-7, with TRBD2 matching over 7 bases. The CDR3 totals 14 residues. The trim removed 4 bases at V and 1 base at J, leaving 4 bases unmatched. Germline V gene lookup returns CDR1 MDHEN and CDR2 SYDVKM. This CDR3 reads CASSSPSGSYEQYF. CDR3 nucleotide sequence: TGTGCCAGCAGTTCCCCTAGCGGTTCCTACGAGCAGTACTTC.

This chain joins TRBV6-5 and TRBJ2-7; TRBD2 matches 7 bases. With 7 bases clipped from V and 4 bases from J, the junction kept 7 bases outside the gene matches. The CDR3 loop spans 13 amino acids. Germline assignment: CDR1 MNHEY and CDR2 SVGAGI. CDR3 region: CASTLKGGYEQYF. DNA for the CDR3: TGTGCCAGCACTTTAAAGGGAGGGTACGAGCAGTACTTC.

On this clone itself: A read error may account for a junction end that differs from germline. V usage is TRBV4-1 and J usage is TRBJ1-1, with D unclear. The V gene's germline CDR1 is MGHRA and CDR2 YSYEKL. CDR3 length: 14 amino acids. The CDR3 spells CASTQFNRNTEAFF. The CDR3 nucleotides read TGCGCCAGCACCCAATTCAACCGAAACACTGAAGCTTTCTTT.

The CDR3 DNA follows: TGTGCCAGTAGTCTCCTCCGACGACTAGCGGGGGACAATGAGCAGTTCTTC. Translating it yields CASSLLRRLAGDNEQFF. This sequence joins TRBV19 and TRBJ2-1, with 12 bases fitting TRBD2. The germline CDR1 and CDR2 sequences are LNHDA and SQIVND (reference sequence). The CDR3 is 17 residues long. Trimming removed 5 bases from V and 5 bases from J; junction bases left unmatched: 10.

This clone has more than one count but fewer than ten. This chain connects TRBV7-9 to TRBJ1-1, with D unclear. Trimming left V 6 bases short and J 7 bases short, with 15 bases between. The germline V gene has CDR1 SEHNR and CDR2 FQNEAQ (reference sequence). The CDR3 is 13 residues long. In DNA, the CDR3 is TGTGCCAGCAGACTAAGCCACACAAATGAAGCTTTCTTT. Residues: CASRLSHTNEAFF.

This chain joins TRBV4-1 and TRBJ2-1; D possibly corresponds to TRBD1 (6 bases). V lost 2 bases and J lost 4, with 6 bases in between. CDR3 length: 13 residues. The germline CDR1 and CDR2 sequences are MGHRA and YSYEKL. CDR3: CASSQRGYNEQFF. CDR3 DNA: TGCGCCAGCAGCCAAAGGGGGTACAATGAGCAGTTCTTC.

The rearrangement joins TRBV6-5 to TRBJ1-4; 9 nucleotides line up with TRBD1. The CDR3 has 14 amino acids. Germline lookup yields CDR1 MNHEY and CDR2 SVGAGI. The V gene end was trimmed by 4 bases and the J gene end by 7 bases; junction bases not matched to a gene: 4. CDR3 nucleotides: TGTGCCAGCAGTTGGACAGGGGCCGCTGAAAAACTGTTTTTT. Translating gives CASSWTGAAEKLFF.

The rearrangement uses TRBV4-1 and TRBJ2-3; possible D gene TRBD2, 5 bases. The V gene lost 2 bases and the J gene lost 3 bases, with 18 bases spanning the gap. The CDR3 is made up of 17 amino acids. In germline, CDR1 is MGHRA, CDR2 YSYEKL. CDR3 nucleotides: TGCGCCAGCAGCCAAAGAGCTGGGCAGGACTCTACAGATACGCAGTATTTT. This encodes CASSQRAGQDSTDTQYF.

The genes are TRBV10-3 and TRBJ2-7; D unclear. The length of the CDR3 is 11 residues. Trimming cost V 5 bases and J 6 bases, with 8 bases left between them. Germline assignment: CDR1 ENHRY and CDR2 SYGVKD. CDR3 region: CAISIVGEQYF. As DNA, the CDR3 is TGTGCCATCAGTATTGTCGGCGAGCAGTACTTC.

CDR3 loop: CATQLGEKLFF. For the CDR3, the DNA is TGTGCCACCCAGCTTGGGGAAAAACTGTTTTTT. The gene calls are TRBV6-5 and TRBJ1-4; D ambiguous. The V end was cut by 10 bases, the J end by 8 bases, with 11 bases between. The CDR3 has 11 amino acids. Germline values: CDR1 MNHEY, CDR2 SVGAGI.

This chain links TRBV5-4 with TRBJ2-2; TRBD1 agrees at 7 bases. This CDR3 region has 14 residues. CDR1 is SGHNT, CDR2 YYREEE, per germline (reference sequence). V lost 5 bases to trimming and J lost 8 bases; unmatched junction nucleotides: 9. CDR3 in amino acids: CASSPRGPGGELFF. CDR3 nucleotide sequence: TGTGCCAGCAGTCCGAGGGGGCCGGGGGGGGAGCTGTTTTTT.